The 5 T cell receptor beta chains below were found in one sample sequenced in a study of OX40 agonist ivuxolimab in advanced cancers. The table came from immunoSEQ multiplex PCR; TCRdb's copy has only in-frame clones and leaves some out. The sample lists roughly 79,000 clones, 84% seen once, with about 0.51% in the top ten. The input for sequencing was CD4+ or CD8+ T cells sorted from blood, taken in a trial of the OX40 agonist ivuxolimab. The receptor source for this set is an adult with an advanced solid tumor such as melanoma, head and neck, liver or kidney cancer.

The chain recombines TRBV5-6 with TRBJ2-5; D remains ambiguous. Trimming shortened V by 1 base and J by 2 bases, and 15 bases separated the two germline ends. The V gene's germline CDR1 is SGHDT and CDR2 YYEEEE. CDR3 size: 16 residues. The CDR3 reads CASSLSRRTAQETQYF. In DNA, the CDR3 is TGTGCCAGCAGCTTGTCGCGAAGGACGGCTCAAGAGACCCAGTACTTC.

This chain links TRBV28 with TRBJ2-5; D gene uncertain. This CDR3 spans 10 amino acids. The V end was cut by 7 bases, the J end by 5 bases, with 5 bases between. Germline V CDR1 and CDR2: MDHEN, SYDVKM. The CDR3 region is CASKDETQYF. For the CDR3, the DNA is TGTGCCAGCAAAGATGAGACCCAGTACTTC.

The rearrangement links TRBV4-3 to TRBJ2-7; D possibly corresponds to TRBD1 (6 bases). The germline gives CDR1 LGHNA, CDR2 YSLEER. The CDR3 runs 17 residues. V lost 0 bases, J lost 4 bases, and 19 bases lay in between. The CDR3, as DNA: TGCGCCAGCAGCCAAGATCCGACAGGTGGATGGGAATACGAGCAGTACTTC. Translated: CASSQDPTGGWEYEQYF.

J is TRBJ2-7 and V is TRBV7-2, with TRBD2 identical over 9 bases. Trimming took 1 base from V and 3 from J; bases not matched to a gene: 4. From germline, CDR1 is SGHTA and CDR2 FQGNSA. The CDR3 runs to 15 residues. This chain's CDR3 is CASSLGLADNYEQYF. DNA for the CDR3: TGTGCCAGCAGCTTAGGACTAGCGGACAACTACGAGCAGTACTTC.

V is TRBV5-1 and J is TRBJ2-1, with unresolved D. This CDR3 is built from 15 residues. From germline, CDR1 is SGHRS and CDR2 YFSETQ. Deletions cut 6 bases from V and 2 bases from J, with 15 bases between. CDR3 residues: CASNQFLGAYNEQFF. The CDR3 DNA reads as TGCGCCAGCAACCAATTTCTCGGTGCCTACAATGAGCAGTTCTTC.